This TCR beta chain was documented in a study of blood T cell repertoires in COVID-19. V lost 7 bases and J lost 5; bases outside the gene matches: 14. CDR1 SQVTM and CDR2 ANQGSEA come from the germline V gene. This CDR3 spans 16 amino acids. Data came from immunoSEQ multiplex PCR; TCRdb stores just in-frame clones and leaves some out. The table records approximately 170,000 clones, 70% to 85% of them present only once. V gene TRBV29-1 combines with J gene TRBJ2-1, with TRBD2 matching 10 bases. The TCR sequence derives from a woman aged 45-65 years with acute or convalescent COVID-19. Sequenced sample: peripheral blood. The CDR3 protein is CSANLAGVGFNNEQFF. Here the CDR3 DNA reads TGCAGCGCAAATCTAGCGGGAGTGGGTTTTAACAATGAGCAGTTCTTC.